The 20 T cell receptor beta chains reported below all come from one sample, sequenced in a study of Graves' ophthalmopathy and Graves' hyperthyroidism. For repertoire sequencing, the TCR beta CDR3 regions were amplified from RNA transcripts. First-round RT-PCR employed HTBI primers, with a second-round multiplex PCR after it. TCRdb passed the multiplex PCR reads through MiXCR, listing each CDR3 protein once. The data contain some 380,000 distinct CDR3 sequences, 15% of them seen just once; the ten biggest clones take up 5.5% to 7%. Source material: peripheral blood. All receptors derive from a woman aged 18 to 35 with stable Graves' hyperthyroidism.

Many counts were recorded for this clonotype. The V gene is TRBV20-1, the J gene TRBJ1-1, with TRBD1 matching 10 bases. Germline V gene lookup returns CDR1 DFQATT and CDR2 SNEGSKA (reference sequence). V lost 4 bases to trimming and J lost 0 bases; unmatched junction nucleotides: 5. The CDR3 has 15 amino acids. The CDR3 DNA reads as TGCAGTGCTACCCGACAGGGGGCGGTGAACACTGAAGCTTTCTTT. Protein sequence: CSATRQGAVNTEAFF.

The J gene is TRBJ1-1, the V gene TRBV19; the D is unclear. The CDR3 totals 12 residues. Germline values: CDR1 LNHDA, CDR2 SQIVND (reference sequence). The V and J ends lost 2 bases and 6 bases respectively, with 7 bases between them. CDR3 sequence: CASSISGAEAFF. In nucleotides, the CDR3 is TGTGCCAGTAGTATATCAGGCGCTGAAGCTTTCTTT.

This chain connects TRBV7-2 to TRBJ1-1; tentatively, D is TRBD1 (5 bases). The CDR3 spans 15 residues. CDR1 is SGHTA and CDR2 is FQGNSA in the germline V gene. Trimming removed 0 bases at V and 3 bases at J, with 11 bases between. CDR3 DNA sequence: TGTGCCAGCAGCTTAGCGGAGATGGGGGACACTGAAGCTTTCTTT. It yields the protein CASSLAEMGDTEAFF.

Many counts were recorded for this clonotype. DNA of the CDR3: TGTGCCAGCAGCCCGTCATGGGGCTATGGCTACACCTTC. This translates into CASSPSWGYGYTF. The chain recombines TRBV6-5 with TRBJ1-2; D is unclear. V was cut by 6 bases and J by 4 bases, with 12 bases left in between. The CDR3 sequence is 13 residues long. Germline-derived CDR1 and CDR2 are MNHEY and SVGAGI.

This clonotype was recorded at least ten times. The rearrangement joins TRBV20-1 to TRBJ2-5; 11 bases align to TRBD2. The CDR3 runs 15 residues. The ends lost 6 bases at V and 5 bases at J; junction bases unmatched: 11. Germline values: CDR1 DFQATT, CDR2 SNEGSKA (reference sequence). The CDR3 region has the DNA TGCAGTGCAACTAATAGCGGGGGGGTGTGGGAGACCCAGTACTTC. Amino acid sequence: CSATNSGGVWETQYF.

The chain joins TRBV12-3 or TRBV12-4 to TRBJ1-6; tentative D call: TRBD1 (5 bases). The CDR3 runs 15 residues. V gave up 5 bases and J gave up 0 bases, with 8 bases separating them. The CDR3 spells CASSGGVSYNSPLHF. The CDR3 DNA reads TGTGCCAGCAGTGGGGGGGTCTCCTATAATTCACCCCTCCACTTT.

V usage is TRBV6-2 or TRBV6-3 and J usage is TRBJ1-5, with a possible D match to TRBD1 (5 bases). CDR1 is MNHEY and CDR2 is SVGEGT in the germline V gene. V was cut by 6 bases and J by 1 base, with 13 bases left in between. The CDR3 is 15 residues long. The CDR3 DNA follows: TGTGCCAGCAGCCCCCAGGGCCAAAGCAATCAGCCCCAGCATTTT. This gives the protein CASSPQGQSNQPQHF.

The chain recombines TRBV11-1 with TRBJ2-2; 7 bases align to TRBD1. The CDR3 has 16 residues. The germline gives CDR1 SGHAT, CDR2 FQDESV (reference sequence). The ends lost 2 bases at V and 5 bases at J; junction bases unmatched: 8. Here the CDR3 DNA reads TGTGCCAGCAGCTTATCGGCAGGGGGTTGGACCGGGGAGCTGTTTTTT. Translation: CASSLSAGGWTGELFF.

The table lists this clonotype with many counts. The CDR3 bases are TGTGCCAGCAGTGAAAGTCGGGGGTTAGGAGCTTTCTTT. Translating it yields CASSESRGLGAFF. This rearrangement joins TRBV6-1 to TRBJ1-1, with a tentative D call TRBD1 (5 bases). This CDR3 is built from 13 residues. The V end was cut by 2 bases, the J end by 10 bases, with 14 bases between. CDR1 and CDR2 (germline): MNHNS, SASEGT.

This clonotype was counted ten times or more. V and J are TRBV12-3 or TRBV12-4 and TRBJ1-2, with 7 bases fitting TRBD1. V gave up 3 bases and J gave up 7 bases; unmatched junction bases: 8. The CDR3 is 14 amino acids. The CDR3 DNA follows: TGTGCCAGCAGTTTGCGAGACAGGGCCGTTGGCTACACCTTC. Protein sequence: CASSLRDRAVGYTF.

In this sample, this clonotype turned up many times. This chain links TRBV6-5 with TRBJ1-2, with D tentatively TRBD1 (5 bases). In germline, CDR1 is MNHEY, CDR2 SVGAGI. There are 13 residues in the CDR3. V was trimmed by 2 bases and J by 5 bases, leaving 9 bases between them. The CDR3 DNA follows: TGTGCCAGCAGTTACCTCCCAGGGTATGGCTACACCTTC. Protein sequence: CASSYLPGYGYTF.

This clonotype came up many times. The CDR3 sequence is CASSKQVNTEAFF. The CDR3 DNA follows: TGTGCCAGTAGTAAACAGGTGAACACTGAAGCTTTCTTT. The chain employs TRBV19 and TRBJ1-1, with a weak D call TRBD1 (5 bases). This CDR3 comprises 13 residues. Germline V gene data show CDR1 as LNHDA and CDR2 as SQIVND (reference sequence). Trimming left V 4 bases short and J 0 bases short, with 6 bases between.

This clonotype was recorded at least ten times. The chain employs TRBV7-2 and TRBJ1-1; 9 nucleotides line up with TRBD1. Looked up from germline, CDR1 is SGHTA and CDR2 is FQGNSA. J gave up 4 bases and V 7 bases, and 7 bases lay outside the gene matches. The length of the CDR3 is 14 residues. Here the CDR3 DNA reads TGTGCCAGCACCCCGACAGGGGGAGGCACTGAAGCTTTCTTT. Amino acids: CASTPTGGGTEAFF.

This clonotype was counted at least ten times. This rearrangement joins TRBV12-3 or TRBV12-4 to TRBJ1-2; perhaps TRBD1 as D (6 bases). This CDR3 spans 13 amino acids. The V and J ends lost 6 bases and 3 bases respectively, with 11 bases between them. The CDR3 DNA sequence: TGTGCCAGCAGCATGGACAGTCACTATGGCTACACCTTC. Its translation: CASSMDSHYGYTF.

The rearrangement joins TRBV12-3 or TRBV12-4 to TRBJ2-7, with TRBD1 matching 10 bases. The CDR3 consists of 15 residues. V gave up 3 bases and J gave up 3 bases; unmatched junction bases: 5. The CDR3 sequence is CASSFGTGAFYEQYF. CDR3 nucleotides: TGTGCCAGCAGTTTTGGGACAGGGGCTTTCTACGAGCAGTACTTC.

This clonotype was counted only a few times. The chain has TRBV4-1 and TRBJ2-6; D might be TRBD1 (5 bases). The CDR3 extends over 16 amino acids. In germline, CDR1 is MGHRA, CDR2 YSYEKL. Trimming cost V 0 bases and J 4 bases, with 10 bases left between them. As DNA, the CDR3 is TGCGCCAGCAGCCAAGAAGAAGGGGCCGGGGCCAACGTCCTGACTTTC. The encoded protein is CASSQEEGAGANVLTF.

This clonotype was detected ten times or more. The V and J genes are TRBV27 and TRBJ1-2; a weak D match, TRBD1 (6 bases). V was clipped by 1 base and J by 4 bases, with 13 bases between them. The CDR3 covers 15 residues. Germline V gene data show CDR1 as MNHEY and CDR2 as SMNVEV (reference sequence). DNA of the CDR3: TGTGCCAGCAGTTTATTACAGGACAGACCCTATGGCTACACCTTC. Its translation: CASSLLQDRPYGYTF.

With regard to this clonotype: A read error may explain this, as a much larger clone is one base away. The CDR3 ends on some other residue instead of the conserved phenylalanine or tryptophan, so this is likely a read error. The chain couples TRBV12-3 or TRBV12-4 to TRBJ2-7, with a possible D match to TRBD1 (6 bases). V was cut by 6 bases and J by 3 bases, with 15 bases left in between. The CDR3 has 14 residues. CDR3 sequence reads: CASSRAGTFYEQYS. The CDR3 DNA follows: TGTGCCAGCAGCCGGGCCGGGACATTCTACGAGCAGTACTCC.

The genes are TRBV4-1 and TRBJ1-1, with D uncertain. The V gene lost 2 bases and the J gene lost 0 bases, with 7 bases spanning the gap. The CDR3 loop spans 14 amino acids. The germline V gene has CDR1 MGHRA and CDR2 YSYEKL. CDR3 in amino acids: CASSQLGMNTEAFF. CDR3 bases: TGCGCCAGCAGCCAATTGGGCATGAACACTGAAGCTTTCTTT.

Many counts were recorded for this clonotype. The rearrangement joins TRBV11-2 to TRBJ1-1; D remains unclear. The V end was cut by 5 bases, the J end by 3 bases, with 16 bases between. Per germline, CDR1 SGHAT and CDR2 FQNNGV. CDR3 length: 15 amino acids. Written as DNA, the CDR3 is TGTGCCAGCAGCCCGCAACCCAACGGACACACTGAAGCTTTCTTT. Protein: CASSPQPNGHTEAFF.